The rows below give T cell receptor beta chains drawn from one sample of a study of identical twins. TCRdb re-derived calls from the 5' RACE reads in MiXCR, one entry per CDR3 protein. The sample shows 690,000 or so distinct CDR3 sequences, around 6% of them seen only once. The material sequenced was naive T cells sorted from blood. These receptors originate from a man younger than 30 in good health. CDR3s include the opening cysteine and the closing phenylalanine or tryptophan. A D gene is named only where the DNA matches it firmly. Some rows have no size entry. The others give once, few or many, or a class for an expanded clone.

clone size: few
V gene: TRBV20-1
CDR3 length: 11
J gene: TRBJ2-7
D gene: -
CDR3 protein: CSAPSDGLQYF
CDR3 DNA: TGCAGTGCTCCCTCGGACGGGCTGCAGTACTTC

clone size: many
V gene: TRBV28
CDR3 length: 13
J gene: TRBJ2-1
D gene: TRBD1
CDR3 protein: CASRGQGADEQFF
CDR3 DNA: TGTGCCAGCAGGGGACAGGGGGCTGATGAGCAGTTCTTC

clone size: few
V gene: TRBV2
CDR3 length: 14
J gene: TRBJ2-1
D gene: -
CDR3 protein: CASSGRVRVDEQFF
CDR3 DNA: TGTGCCAGCAGCGGCCGCGTCAGGGTAGATGAGCAGTTCTTC

clone size: -
V gene: TRBV7-2
CDR3 length: 17
J gene: TRBJ2-5
D gene: -
CDR3 protein: CASSKKGFGVVQETQYF
CDR3 DNA: TGTGCCAGCAGCAAGAAGGGGTTCGGGGTAGTCCAAGAGACCCAGTACTTC

clone size: many
V gene: TRBV24-1
CDR3 length: 17
J gene: TRBJ1-5
D gene: -
CDR3 protein: CATSAASTGYSNQPQHF
CDR3 DNA: TGTGCCACCAGTGCCGCATCAACAGGCTATAGCAATCAGCCCCAGCATTTT

clone size: many
V gene: TRBV10-1
CDR3 length: 15
J gene: TRBJ2-1
D gene: -
CDR3 protein: CASSESGTYNNEQFF
CDR3 DNA: TGCGCCAGCAGTGAGTCGGGGACCTACAACAATGAGCAGTTCTTC

clone size: many
V gene: TRBV12-3/TRBV12-4
CDR3 length: 15
J gene: TRBJ2-7
D gene: -
CDR3 protein: CASSYGLTGFYEQYF
CDR3 DNA: TGTGCCAGCAGTTATGGACTTACGGGGTTCTACGAGCAGTACTTC

clone size: many
V gene: TRBV4-3
CDR3 length: 14
J gene: TRBJ2-7
D gene: TRBD2
CDR3 protein: CASSQAGGPYEQYF
CDR3 DNA: TGCGCCAGCAGCCAGGCGGGAGGGCCATACGAGCAGTACTTC

clone size: -
V gene: TRBV4-1
CDR3 length: 17
J gene: TRBJ2-3
D gene: TRBD2
CDR3 protein: CASGQAPGLAGEDTQYF
CDR3 DNA: TGCGCCAGCGGCCAAGCACCGGGACTAGCGGGAGAAGATACGCAGTATTTT

clone size: many
V gene: TRBV10-3
CDR3 length: 13
J gene: TRBJ2-7
D gene: -
CDR3 protein: CAISAAGDYEQYF
CDR3 DNA: TGTGCCATCAGTGCGGCAGGGGACTACGAGCAGTACTTC

clone size: many
V gene: TRBV10-3
CDR3 length: 15
J gene: TRBJ2-2
D gene: -
CDR3 protein: CAISESGTNTGELFF
CDR3 DNA: TGTGCCATCAGTGAGTCGGGGACTAACACCGGGGAGCTGTTTTTT

clone size: many
V gene: TRBV20-1
CDR3 length: 16
J gene: TRBJ2-2
D gene: TRBD2
CDR3 protein: CSASNVLAGNTGELFF
CDR3 DNA: TGCAGTGCCTCAAATGTCCTAGCGGGGAACACCGGGGAGCTGTTTTTT

clone size: -
V gene: TRBV7-2
CDR3 length: 13
J gene: TRBJ1-1
D gene: -
CDR3 protein: CAGSRGLNTEAFF
CDR3 DNA: TGTGCCGGCTCCCGGGGGTTGAACACTGAAGCTTTCTTT

clone size: -
V gene: TRBV15
CDR3 length: 13
J gene: TRBJ2-1
D gene: -
CDR3 protein: CATSRDREVGQFF
CDR3 DNA: TGTGCCACCAGCAGAGATCGAGAGGTGGGGCAGTTCTTC

clone size: many
V gene: TRBV28
CDR3 length: 13
J gene: TRBJ2-7
D gene: -
CDR3 protein: CASSLLEPYEQYF
CDR3 DNA: TGTGCCAGCAGTTTATTGGAGCCCTACGAGCAGTACTTC

clone size: -
V gene: TRBV5-1
CDR3 length: 15
J gene: TRBJ2-7
D gene: TRBD1
CDR3 protein: CASSLGDRDANEQYF
CDR3 DNA: TGCGCCAGCAGCTTGGGAGACAGGGATGCGAACGAGCAGTACTTC

clone size: few
V gene: TRBV30
CDR3 length: 13
J gene: TRBJ2-3
D gene: -
CDR3 protein: CAWKGSASYTQYF
CDR3 DNA: TGTGCCTGGAAGGGGTCGGCTAGCTATACGCAGTATTTT

clone size: -
V gene: TRBV10-3
CDR3 length: 13
J gene: TRBJ2-7
D gene: -
CDR3 protein: CAISDTGPYEQYF
CDR3 DNA: TGTGCCATCAGTGATACAGGCCCCTACGAGCAGTACTTC

clone size: few
V gene: TRBV18
CDR3 length: 16
J gene: TRBJ2-2
D gene: TRBD2
CDR3 protein: CASSPKTSGGTGELFF
CDR3 DNA: TGTGCCAGCTCACCAAAAACTAGCGGGGGCACCGGGGAGCTGTTTTTT

clone size: -
V gene: TRBV29-1
CDR3 length: 12
J gene: TRBJ2-1
D gene: -
CDR3 protein: CSAIWAANEQFF
CDR3 DNA: TGCAGCGCGATCTGGGCGGCAAATGAGCAGTTCTTC

clone size: many
V gene: TRBV18
CDR3 length: 18
J gene: TRBJ2-1
D gene: TRBD1
CDR3 protein: CASSLRGQGTSSYNEQFF
CDR3 DNA: TGTGCCAGCTCTCTTCGGGGACAGGGAACAAGCTCCTACAATGAGCAGTTCTTC

clone size: few
V gene: TRBV5-8
CDR3 length: 16
J gene: TRBJ1-1
D gene: -
CDR3 protein: CASSLALLLGFTEAFF
CDR3 DNA: TGTGCCAGCAGCTTGGCCCTCTTGTTGGGCTTTACTGAAGCTTTCTTT

clone size: -
V gene: TRBV5-1
CDR3 length: 15
J gene: TRBJ2-1
D gene: TRBD1
CDR3 protein: CASSSHSLTGEEQFF
CDR3 DNA: TGCGCCAGCAGCTCCCACTCCTTAACAGGGGAAGAGCAGTTCTTC

clone size: few
V gene: TRBV11-1
CDR3 length: 20
J gene: TRBJ2-1
D gene: TRBD2
CDR3 protein: CASSRKLSGSTTSSYNEQFF
CDR3 DNA: TGTGCCAGCAGTCGAAAGCTTAGCGGGAGTACAACGAGCTCCTACAATGAGCAGTTCTTC

clone size: -
V gene: TRBV4-1
CDR3 length: 17
J gene: TRBJ1-1
D gene: TRBD1
CDR3 protein: CASSQPTGTVRGTEAFF
CDR3 DNA: TGCGCCAGCAGCCAACCTACCGGGACTGTCAGGGGGACTGAAGCTTTCTTT

clone size: many
V gene: TRBV20-1
CDR3 length: 13
J gene: TRBJ1-5
D gene: -
CDR3 protein: CSALNRKNQPQHF
CDR3 DNA: TGCAGTGCCCTAAACAGGAAAAATCAGCCCCAGCATTTT

clone size: many
V gene: TRBV9
CDR3 length: 14
J gene: TRBJ1-1
D gene: -
CDR3 protein: CASSVEADNTEAFF
CDR3 DNA: TGTGCCAGCAGCGTAGAGGCAGACAACACTGAAGCTTTCTTT

clone size: few
V gene: TRBV19
CDR3 length: 14
J gene: TRBJ2-1
D gene: -
CDR3 protein: CASSIVSRGNEQFF
CDR3 DNA: TGTGCCAGTAGTATAGTCTCTCGGGGGAATGAGCAGTTCTTC

clone size: many
V gene: TRBV7-2
CDR3 length: 15
J gene: TRBJ2-7
D gene: TRBD2
CDR3 protein: CASSLAFGGSYEQYF
CDR3 DNA: TGTGCCAGCAGCTTAGCGTTTGGCGGGAGCTACGAGCAGTACTTC

clone size: many
V gene: TRBV12-3/TRBV12-4
CDR3 length: 13
J gene: TRBJ1-4
D gene: -
CDR3 protein: CASSLQGNEKLFF
CDR3 DNA: TGTGCCAGCAGTTTGCAGGGGAATGAAAAACTGTTTTTT

clone size: many
V gene: TRBV20-1
CDR3 length: 12
J gene: TRBJ2-1
D gene: -
CDR3 protein: CSASQRDNEQFF
CDR3 DNA: TGCAGTGCTAGCCAGCGGGACAATGAGCAGTTCTTC

clone size: many
V gene: TRBV29-1
CDR3 length: 11
J gene: TRBJ2-7
D gene: TRBD1
CDR3 protein: CSVGQGTEQYF
CDR3 DNA: TGCAGCGTTGGACAGGGCACCGAGCAGTACTTC

clone size: -
V gene: TRBV5-1
CDR3 length: 13
J gene: TRBJ2-7
D gene: TRBD1
CDR3 protein: CASSRPTGDEQYF
CDR3 DNA: TGCGCCAGCAGCCGCCCGACAGGGGACGAGCAGTACTTC

clone size: -
V gene: TRBV27
CDR3 length: 14
J gene: TRBJ1-6
D gene: -
CDR3 protein: CASSPALHNSPLHF
CDR3 DNA: TGTGCCAGCAGTCCCGCCCTACACAATTCACCCCTCCACTTT

clone size: -
V gene: TRBV28
CDR3 length: 18
J gene: TRBJ2-2
D gene: -
CDR3 protein: CASSRGGVGTWDTGELFF
CDR3 DNA: TGTGCCAGCAGCCGTGGAGGGGTCGGTACTTGGGACACCGGGGAGCTGTTTTTT

clone size: -
V gene: TRBV2
CDR3 length: 12
J gene: TRBJ2-5
D gene: TRBD1
CDR3 protein: CAIDRERETQYF
CDR3 DNA: TGTGCCATAGACAGGGAGAGAGAGACCCAGTACTTC

clone size: -
V gene: TRBV12-3/TRBV12-4
CDR3 length: 15
J gene: TRBJ1-1
D gene: -
CDR3 protein: CASSPKGQMNTEAFF
CDR3 DNA: TGTGCCAGCAGTCCGAAGGGACAAATGAACACTGAAGCTTTCTTT

clone size: many
V gene: TRBV29-1
CDR3 length: 12
J gene: TRBJ2-2
D gene: -
CDR3 protein: CSVDWATGELFF
CDR3 DNA: TGCAGCGTTGATTGGGCCACCGGGGAGCTGTTTTTT

clone size: many
V gene: TRBV7-9
CDR3 length: 15
J gene: TRBJ2-5
D gene: -
CDR3 protein: CASSLFLRGLETQYF
CDR3 DNA: TGTGCCAGCAGCTTATTCCTCCGGGGCCTGGAGACCCAGTACTTC

clone size: -
V gene: TRBV2
CDR3 length: 17
J gene: TRBJ1-1
D gene: TRBD1
CDR3 protein: CASRRGTGALGGTEAFF
CDR3 DNA: TGTGCCAGCAGGCGGGGGACAGGGGCCCTTGGGGGCACTGAAGCTTTCTTT

clone size: many
V gene: TRBV20-1
CDR3 length: 10
J gene: TRBJ2-3
D gene: -
CDR3 protein: CSVIVDTQYF
CDR3 DNA: TGCAGTGTGATTGTGGATACGCAGTATTTT

clone size: few
V gene: TRBV29-1
CDR3 length: 16
J gene: TRBJ2-3
D gene: TRBD2
CDR3 protein: CSATPTSGTFTDTQYF
CDR3 DNA: TGCAGCGCCACCCCGACTAGCGGGACCTTCACAGATACGCAGTATTTT

clone size: many
V gene: TRBV12-3/TRBV12-4
CDR3 length: 12
J gene: TRBJ2-1
D gene: -
CDR3 protein: CASSFPSHEQFF
CDR3 DNA: TGTGCCAGCAGTTTCCCGTCCCATGAGCAGTTCTTC

clone size: many
V gene: TRBV6-1
CDR3 length: 13
J gene: TRBJ2-3
D gene: -
CDR3 protein: CASSRTVADTQYF
CDR3 DNA: TGTGCCAGCAGTCGGACCGTCGCCGATACGCAGTATTTT

clone size: few
V gene: TRBV18
CDR3 length: 14
J gene: TRBJ2-5
D gene: -
CDR3 protein: CASSPGAREETQYF
CDR3 DNA: TGTGCCAGCTCACCAGGAGCGCGGGAAGAGACCCAGTACTTC